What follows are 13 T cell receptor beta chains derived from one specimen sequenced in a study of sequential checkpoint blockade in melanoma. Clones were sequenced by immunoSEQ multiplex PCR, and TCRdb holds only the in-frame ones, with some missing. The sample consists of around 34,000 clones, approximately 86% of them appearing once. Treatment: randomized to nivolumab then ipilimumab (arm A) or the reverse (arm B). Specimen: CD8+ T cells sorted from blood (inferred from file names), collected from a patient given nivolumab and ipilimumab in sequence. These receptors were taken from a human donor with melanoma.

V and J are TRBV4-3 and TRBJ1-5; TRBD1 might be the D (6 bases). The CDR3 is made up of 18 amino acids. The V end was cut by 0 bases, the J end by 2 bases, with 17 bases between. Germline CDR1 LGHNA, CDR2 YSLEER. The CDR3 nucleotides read TGCGCCAGCAGCCAAGATCTTCGGACAGTCCTGGGCAATCAGCCCCAGCATTTT. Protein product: CASSQDLRTVLGNQPQHF.

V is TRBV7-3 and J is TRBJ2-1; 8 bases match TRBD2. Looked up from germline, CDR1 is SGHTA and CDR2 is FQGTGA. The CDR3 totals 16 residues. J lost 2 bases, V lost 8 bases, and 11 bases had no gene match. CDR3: CASSSGPDGTYNEQFF. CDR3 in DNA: TGTGCCAGCTCTAGCGGGCCCGACGGGACCTACAATGAGCAGTTCTTC.

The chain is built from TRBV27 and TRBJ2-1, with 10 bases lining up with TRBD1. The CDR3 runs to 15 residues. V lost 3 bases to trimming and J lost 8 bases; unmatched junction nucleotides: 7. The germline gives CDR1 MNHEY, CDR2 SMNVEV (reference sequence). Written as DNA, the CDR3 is TGTGCCAGCAGTTTCCCGGCGGACAGGGGGTATGAGCAGTTCTTC. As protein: CASSFPADRGYEQFF.

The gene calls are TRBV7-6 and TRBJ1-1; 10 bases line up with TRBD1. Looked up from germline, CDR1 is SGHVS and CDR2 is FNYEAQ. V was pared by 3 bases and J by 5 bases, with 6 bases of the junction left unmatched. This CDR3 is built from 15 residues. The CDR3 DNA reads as TGTGCCAGCAGCTTTAGGACAGGGGGGTATACTGAAGCTTTCTTT. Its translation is CASSFRTGGYTEAFF.

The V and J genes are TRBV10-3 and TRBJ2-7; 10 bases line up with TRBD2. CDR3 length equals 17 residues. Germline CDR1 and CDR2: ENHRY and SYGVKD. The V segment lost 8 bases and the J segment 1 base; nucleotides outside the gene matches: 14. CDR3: CAISWDTSGILSYEQYF. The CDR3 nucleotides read TGTGCCATCTCCTGGGATACTAGCGGGATTCTTTCCTACGAGCAGTACTTC.

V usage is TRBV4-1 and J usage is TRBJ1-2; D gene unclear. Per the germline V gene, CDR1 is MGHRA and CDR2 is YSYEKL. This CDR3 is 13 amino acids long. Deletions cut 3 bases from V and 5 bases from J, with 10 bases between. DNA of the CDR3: TGCGCCAGCAGCCATCGTACGGGGTATGGCTACACCTTC. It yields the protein CASSHRTGYGYTF.

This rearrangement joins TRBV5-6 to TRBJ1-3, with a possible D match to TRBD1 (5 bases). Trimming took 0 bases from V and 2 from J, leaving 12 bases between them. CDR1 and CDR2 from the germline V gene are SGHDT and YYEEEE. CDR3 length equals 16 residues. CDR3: CASSLVRGSTGNTIYF. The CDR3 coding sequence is TGTGCCAGCAGCTTGGTGCGGGGGTCTACTGGAAACACCATATATTTT.

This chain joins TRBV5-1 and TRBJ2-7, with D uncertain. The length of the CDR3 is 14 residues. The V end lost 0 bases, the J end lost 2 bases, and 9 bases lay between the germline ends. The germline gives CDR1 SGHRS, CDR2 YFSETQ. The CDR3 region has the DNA TGCGCCAGCAGCTTGGGGCAAGAAACCTACGAGCAGTACTTC. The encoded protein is CASSLGQETYEQYF.

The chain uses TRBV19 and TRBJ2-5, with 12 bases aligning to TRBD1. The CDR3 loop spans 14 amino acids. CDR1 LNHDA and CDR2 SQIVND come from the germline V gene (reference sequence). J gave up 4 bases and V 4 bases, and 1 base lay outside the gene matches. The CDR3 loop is CASSTGQGAETQYF. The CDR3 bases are TGTGCCAGTAGTACGGGACAGGGGGCAGAGACCCAGTACTTC.

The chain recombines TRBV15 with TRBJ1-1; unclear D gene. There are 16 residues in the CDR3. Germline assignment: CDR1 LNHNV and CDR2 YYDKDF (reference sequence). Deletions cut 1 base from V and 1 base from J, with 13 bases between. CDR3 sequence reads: CATSRVDFGGNTEAFF. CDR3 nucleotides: TGTGCCACCAGCAGAGTCGATTTTGGCGGGAACACTGAAGCTTTCTTT. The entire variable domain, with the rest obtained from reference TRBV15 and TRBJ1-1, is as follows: DAMVIQNPRYQVTQFGKPVTLSCSQTLNHNVMYWYQQKSSQAPKLLFHYYDKDFNNEADTPDNFQSRRPNTSFCFLDIRSPGLGDTAMYLCATSRVDFGGNTEAFFGQGTRLTVV.

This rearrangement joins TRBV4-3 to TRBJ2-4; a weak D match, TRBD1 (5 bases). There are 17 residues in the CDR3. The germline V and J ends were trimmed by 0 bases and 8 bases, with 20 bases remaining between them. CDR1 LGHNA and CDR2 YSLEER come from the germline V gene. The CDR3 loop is CASSQEGHGGPGDIQYF. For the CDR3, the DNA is TGCGCCAGCAGCCAAGAGGGGCATGGTGGACCTGGTGACATTCAGTACTTC.

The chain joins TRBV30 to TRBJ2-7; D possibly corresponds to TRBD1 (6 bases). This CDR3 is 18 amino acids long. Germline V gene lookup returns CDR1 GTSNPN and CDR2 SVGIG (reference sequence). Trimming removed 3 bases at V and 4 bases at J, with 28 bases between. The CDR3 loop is CAWSTLEEKGGIGYEQYF. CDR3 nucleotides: TGTGCCTGGAGCACACTTGAGGAAAAAGGGGGAATCGGGTACGAGCAGTACTTC.

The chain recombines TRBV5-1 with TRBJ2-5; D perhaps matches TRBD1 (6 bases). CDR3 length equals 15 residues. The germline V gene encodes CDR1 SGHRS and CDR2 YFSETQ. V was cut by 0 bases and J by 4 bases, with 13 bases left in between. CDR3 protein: CASSLALGARETQYF. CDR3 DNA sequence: TGCGCCAGCAGCTTGGCCCTGGGGGCCAGAGAGACCCAGTACTTC.